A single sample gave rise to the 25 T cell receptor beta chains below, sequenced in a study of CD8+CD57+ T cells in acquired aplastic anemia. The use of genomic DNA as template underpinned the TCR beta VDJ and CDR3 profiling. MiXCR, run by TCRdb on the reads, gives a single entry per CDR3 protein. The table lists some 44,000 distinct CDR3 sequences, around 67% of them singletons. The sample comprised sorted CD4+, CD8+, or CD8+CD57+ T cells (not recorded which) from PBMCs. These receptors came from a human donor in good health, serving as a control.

The CDR3 is CATSRAGQLNSPLHF. The CDR3 nucleotides read TGTGCCACCAGCAGAGCGGGACAGTTGAATTCACCCCTCCACTTT. This chain joins TRBV15 and TRBJ1-6, with TRBD1 matching over 7 bases. V was pared by 1 base and J by 7 bases, with 4 bases of the junction left unmatched. Germline V lookup: CDR1 LNHNV, CDR2 YYDKDF (reference sequence). This CDR3 is 15 amino acids long. The complete variable domain, with remaining parts taken from reference TRBV15 and TRBJ1-6, reads DAMVIQNPRYQVTQFGKPVTLSCSQTLNHNVMYWYQQKSSQAPKLLFHYYDKDFNNEADTPDNFQSRRPNTSFCFLDIRSPGLGDTAMYLCATSRAGQLNSPLHFGNGTRLTVT.

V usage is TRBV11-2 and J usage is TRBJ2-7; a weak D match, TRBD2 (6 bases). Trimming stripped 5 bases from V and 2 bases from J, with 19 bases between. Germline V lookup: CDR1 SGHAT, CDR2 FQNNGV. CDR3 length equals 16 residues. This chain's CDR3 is CASSRKGGGAAYEQYF. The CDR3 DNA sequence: TGTGCCAGCAGCCGGAAGGGAGGCGGGGCGGCCTACGAGCAGTACTTC.

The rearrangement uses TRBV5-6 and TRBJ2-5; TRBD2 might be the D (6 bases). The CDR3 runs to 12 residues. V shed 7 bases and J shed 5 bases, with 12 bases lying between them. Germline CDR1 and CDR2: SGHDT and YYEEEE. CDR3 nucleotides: TGTGCCAGCTCGGGACTTATGGAGACCCAGTACTTC. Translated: CASSGLMETQYF.

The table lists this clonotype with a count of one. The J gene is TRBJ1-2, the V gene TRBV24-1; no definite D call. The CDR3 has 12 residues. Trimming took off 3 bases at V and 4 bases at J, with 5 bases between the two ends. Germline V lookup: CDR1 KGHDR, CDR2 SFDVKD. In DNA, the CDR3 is TGTGCCACCAGTGATACCAGCTATGGCTACACCTTC. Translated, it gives CATSDTSYGYTF.

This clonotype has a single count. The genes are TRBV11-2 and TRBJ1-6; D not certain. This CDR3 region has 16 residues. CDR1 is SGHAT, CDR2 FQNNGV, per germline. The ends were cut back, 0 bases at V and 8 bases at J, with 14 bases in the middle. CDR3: CASSLEGMGPDSPLHF. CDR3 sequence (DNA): TGTGCCAGCAGCTTAGAGGGGATGGGTCCGGATTCACCCCTCCACTTT.

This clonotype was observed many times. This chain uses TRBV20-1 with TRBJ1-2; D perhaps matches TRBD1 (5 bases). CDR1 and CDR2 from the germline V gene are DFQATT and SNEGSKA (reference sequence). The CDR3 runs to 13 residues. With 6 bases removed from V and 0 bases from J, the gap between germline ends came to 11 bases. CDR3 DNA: TGCAGTGCCCCGACAGTTTCTAACTATGGCTACACCTTC. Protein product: CSAPTVSNYGYTF.

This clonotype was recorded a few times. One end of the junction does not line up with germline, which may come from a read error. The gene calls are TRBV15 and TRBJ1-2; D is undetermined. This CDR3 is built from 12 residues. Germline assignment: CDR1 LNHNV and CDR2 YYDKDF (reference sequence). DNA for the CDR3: TGTGCCAGCAGCTTTCAGAACTATGGCTACACCTTC. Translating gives CASSFQNYGYTF.

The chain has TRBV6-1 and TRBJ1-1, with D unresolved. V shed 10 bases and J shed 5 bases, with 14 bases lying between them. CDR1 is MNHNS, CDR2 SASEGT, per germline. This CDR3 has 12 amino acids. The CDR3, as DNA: TGTGCCACCGGAACGATCGAGACTGAAGCTTTCTTT. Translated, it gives CATGTIETEAFF.

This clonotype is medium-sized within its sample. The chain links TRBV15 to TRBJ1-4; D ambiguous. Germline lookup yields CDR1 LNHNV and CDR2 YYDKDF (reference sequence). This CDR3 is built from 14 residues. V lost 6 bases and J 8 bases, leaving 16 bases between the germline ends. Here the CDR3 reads CATRGLGRGEKLFF. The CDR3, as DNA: TGTGCCACCAGAGGTCTAGGGCGCGGGGAAAAACTGTTTTTT.

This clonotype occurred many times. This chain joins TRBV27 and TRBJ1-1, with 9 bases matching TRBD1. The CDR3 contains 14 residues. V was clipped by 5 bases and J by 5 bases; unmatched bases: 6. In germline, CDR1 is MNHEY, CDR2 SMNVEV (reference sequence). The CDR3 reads CASSLTGGFTEAFF. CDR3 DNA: TGTGCCAGCAGTCTTACAGGGGGCTTTACTGAAGCTTTCTTT.

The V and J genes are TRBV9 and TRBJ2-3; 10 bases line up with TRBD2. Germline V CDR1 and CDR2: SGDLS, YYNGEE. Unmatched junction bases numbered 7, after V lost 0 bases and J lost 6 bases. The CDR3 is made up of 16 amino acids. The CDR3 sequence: CASSVESGGAVDTQYF. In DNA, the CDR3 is TGTGCCAGCAGCGTAGAGAGCGGGGGGGCCGTGGATACGCAGTATTTT. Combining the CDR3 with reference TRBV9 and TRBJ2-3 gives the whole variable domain DSGVTQTPKHLITATGQRVTLRCSPRSGDLSVYWYQQSLDQGLQFLIQYYNGEERAKGNILERFSAQQFPDLHSELNLSSLELGDSALYFCASSVESGGAVDTQYFGPGTRLTVL.

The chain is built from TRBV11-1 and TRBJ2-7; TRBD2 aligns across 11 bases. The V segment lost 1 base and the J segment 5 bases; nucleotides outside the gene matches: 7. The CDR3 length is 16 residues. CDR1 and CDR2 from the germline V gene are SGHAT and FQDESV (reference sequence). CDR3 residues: CASSLVGLAGGNEQYF. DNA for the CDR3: TGTGCCAGCAGCTTAGTCGGGCTAGCGGGGGGCAACGAGCAGTACTTC.

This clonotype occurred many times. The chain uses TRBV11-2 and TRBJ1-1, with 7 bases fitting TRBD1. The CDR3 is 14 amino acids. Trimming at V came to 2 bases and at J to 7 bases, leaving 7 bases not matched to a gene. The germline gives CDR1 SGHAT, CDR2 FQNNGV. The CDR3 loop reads CASSLRQGIFEAFF. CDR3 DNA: TGTGCCAGCAGCTTAAGACAGGGAATTTTTGAAGCTTTCTTT. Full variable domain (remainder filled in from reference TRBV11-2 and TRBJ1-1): EAGVAQSPRYKIIEKRQSVAFWCNPISGHATLYWYQQILGQGPKLLIQFQNNGVVDDSQLPKDRFSAERLKGVDSTLKIQPAKLEDSAVYLCASSLRQGIFEAFFGQGTRLTVV.

CDR3 region: CSGRQGSIGGELFF. The CDR3 region has the DNA TGCAGCGGTAGACAGGGGTCGATCGGCGGGGAGCTGTTTTTT. The rearrangement links TRBV29-1 to TRBJ2-2; 8 bases agree with TRBD1. The CDR3 spans 14 residues. Germline CDR1 is SQVTM and CDR2 is ANQGSEA. With V trimmed by 7 bases and J by 7 bases, 11 bases remained unmatched.

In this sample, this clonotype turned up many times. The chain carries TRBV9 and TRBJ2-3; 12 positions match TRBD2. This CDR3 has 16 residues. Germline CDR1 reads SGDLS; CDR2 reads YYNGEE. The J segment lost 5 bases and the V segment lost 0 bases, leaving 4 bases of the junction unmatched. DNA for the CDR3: TGTGCCAGCAGCGTAGCTAGCGGGGGGGCCGGAGATACGCAGTATTTT. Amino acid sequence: CASSVASGGAGDTQYF.

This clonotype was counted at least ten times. The CDR3 coding sequence is TGTGCCAGCAGTAGAACGACAGGGAGGATCACAGATACGCAGTATTTT. Its translation: CASSRTTGRITDTQYF. The chain joins TRBV25-1 to TRBJ2-3, with D possibly being TRBD1 (7 bases). The ends were cut back, 5 bases at V and 2 bases at J, with 17 bases in the middle. The CDR3 consists of 16 residues. Germline CDR1 is MGHDK and CDR2 is SYGVNS.

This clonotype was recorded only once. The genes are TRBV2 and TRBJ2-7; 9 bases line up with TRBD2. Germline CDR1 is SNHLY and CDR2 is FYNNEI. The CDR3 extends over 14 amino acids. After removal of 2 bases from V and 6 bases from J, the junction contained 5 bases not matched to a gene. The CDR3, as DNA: TGTGCCAGCAGTGAAAGTAGCGGGAGTACCGAGCAGTACTTC. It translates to CASSESSGSTEQYF.

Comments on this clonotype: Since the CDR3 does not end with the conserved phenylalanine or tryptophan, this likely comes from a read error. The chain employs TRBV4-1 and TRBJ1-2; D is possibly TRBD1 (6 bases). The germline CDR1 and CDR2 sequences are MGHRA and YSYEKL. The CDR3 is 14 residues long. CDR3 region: CSSSQVGGQQGYTS. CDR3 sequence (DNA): TGCTCCAGCAGCCAAGTAGGGGGGCAGCAGGGCTACACCTCC.

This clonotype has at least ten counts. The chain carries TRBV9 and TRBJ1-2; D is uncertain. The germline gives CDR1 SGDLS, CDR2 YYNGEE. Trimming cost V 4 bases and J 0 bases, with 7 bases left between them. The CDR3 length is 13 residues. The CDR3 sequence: CASSPETNYGYTF. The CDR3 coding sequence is TGTGCCAGCAGCCCGGAAACTAACTATGGCTACACCTTC.

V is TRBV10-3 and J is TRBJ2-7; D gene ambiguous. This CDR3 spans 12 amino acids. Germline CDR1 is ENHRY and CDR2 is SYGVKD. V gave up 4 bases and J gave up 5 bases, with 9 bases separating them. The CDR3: CAISGGTDEQYF. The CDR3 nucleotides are TGTGCCATCAGTGGTGGAACCGACGAGCAGTACTTC.

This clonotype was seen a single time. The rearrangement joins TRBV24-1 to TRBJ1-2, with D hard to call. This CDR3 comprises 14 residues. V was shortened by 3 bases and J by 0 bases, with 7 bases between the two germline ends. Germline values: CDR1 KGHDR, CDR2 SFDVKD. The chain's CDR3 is CATSDPAANYGYTF. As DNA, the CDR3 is TGTGCCACCAGTGATCCCGCCGCTAACTATGGCTACACCTTC.

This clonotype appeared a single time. The CDR3 DNA is TGCGCCAGCAGTGAGAGAACGACTAGTCGTGGGGCCAACGTCCTGACTTTC. Translating gives CASSERTTSRGANVLTF. The gene calls are TRBV10-2 and TRBJ2-6, with D maybe TRBD2 (6 bases). The CDR3 is 17 residues long. CDR1 is WSHSY, CDR2 SAAADI, per germline. V was pared by 2 bases and J by 3 bases, with 14 bases between.

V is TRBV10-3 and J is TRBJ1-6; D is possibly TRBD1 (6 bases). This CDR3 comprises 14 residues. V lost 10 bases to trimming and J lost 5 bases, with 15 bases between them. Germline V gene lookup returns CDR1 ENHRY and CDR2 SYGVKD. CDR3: CASSRTANNSPLHF. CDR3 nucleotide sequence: TGTGCCAGCAGCCGGACAGCTAATAATTCACCCCTCCACTTT.

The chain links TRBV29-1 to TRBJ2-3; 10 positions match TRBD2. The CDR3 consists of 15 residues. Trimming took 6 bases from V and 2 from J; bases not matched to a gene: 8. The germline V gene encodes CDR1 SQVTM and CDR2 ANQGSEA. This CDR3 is CSVRTSGLVTDTQYF. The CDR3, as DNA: TGCAGCGTCCGGACTAGCGGCCTTGTCACAGATACGCAGTATTTT.

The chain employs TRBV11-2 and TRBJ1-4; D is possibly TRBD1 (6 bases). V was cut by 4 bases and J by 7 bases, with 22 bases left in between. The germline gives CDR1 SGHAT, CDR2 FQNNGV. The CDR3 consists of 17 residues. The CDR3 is CASSSVTGGARSEKLFF. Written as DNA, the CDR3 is TGTGCCAGCAGCTCGGTTACCGGGGGGGCGCGAAGTGAAAAACTGTTTTTT.